Included here is one T cell receptor beta chain sequence, with context. Its antigen is still unknown. These data belong to a study of cytomegalovirus exposure and HLA in healthy donors. Study conclusions and caveats: A missense variant in DCLRE1C was later tied to TCR beta V- and J-gene trimming.

PCR amplification relied on 60 Vbeta primers (plus 13 Jbeta primers). Per the authors' pipeline: Later reanalysis found approximately 76 million unique TCR beta chains, around 9.9 million of them shared. The assay was immunoSEQ multiplex PCR, and TCRdb's table has in-frame clones only and misses some. The DNA gave D and trimming, while V, J and clone size come from that table. The top ten clones hold less than 5% of a sample with roughly 150,000 clones, less than 90% of them seen once. Germline V CDR1 and CDR2: SGHAT, FQNNGV. V shed 1 base and J shed 4 bases, with 14 bases lying between them. This CDR3 spans 15 amino acids.

This clonotype originated in a man in his forties or fifties in good health and CMV-seropositive. Sample: PBMCs. The V and J genes are TRBV11-2 and TRBJ2-7, with TRBD1 as a possible D gene (6 bases). The CDR3 sequence: CASSLARLGTYEQYF. The DNA for the CDR3 is TGTGCCAGCAGCTTAGCTCGGCTGGGGACATACGAGCAGTACTTC. The whole variable domain, filled in from reference TRBV11-2 and TRBJ2-7, reads EAGVAQSPRYKIIEKRQSVAFWCNPISGHATLYWYQQILGQGPKLLIQFQNNGVVDDSQLPKDRFSAERLKGVDSTLKIQPAKLEDSAVYLCASSLARLGTYEQYFGPGTRLTVT.